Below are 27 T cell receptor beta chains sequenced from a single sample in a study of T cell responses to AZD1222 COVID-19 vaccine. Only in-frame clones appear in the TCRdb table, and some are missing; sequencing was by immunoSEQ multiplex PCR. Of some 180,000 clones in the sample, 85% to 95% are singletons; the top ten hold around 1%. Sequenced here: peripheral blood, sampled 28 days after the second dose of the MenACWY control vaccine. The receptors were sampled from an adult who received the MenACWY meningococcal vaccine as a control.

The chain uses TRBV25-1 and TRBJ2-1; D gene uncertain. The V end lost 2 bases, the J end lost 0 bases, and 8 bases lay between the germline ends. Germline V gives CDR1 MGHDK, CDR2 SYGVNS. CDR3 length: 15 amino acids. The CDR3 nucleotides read TGTGCCAGCAGTGAAAAGGGTTACTCCTACAATGAGCAGTTCTTC. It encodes CASSEKGYSYNEQFF.

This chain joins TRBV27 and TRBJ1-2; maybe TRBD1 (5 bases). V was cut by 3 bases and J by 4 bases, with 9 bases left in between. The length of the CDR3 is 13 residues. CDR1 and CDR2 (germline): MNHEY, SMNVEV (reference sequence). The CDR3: CASSLEGTYGYTF. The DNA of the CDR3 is TGTGCCAGCAGTTTGGAAGGGACCTATGGCTACACCTTC.

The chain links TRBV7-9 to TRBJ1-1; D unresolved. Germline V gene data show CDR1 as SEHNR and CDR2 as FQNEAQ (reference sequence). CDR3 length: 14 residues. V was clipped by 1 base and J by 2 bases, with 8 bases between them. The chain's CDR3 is CASSLDGKNTEAFF. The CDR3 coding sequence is TGTGCCAGCAGCTTAGATGGTAAAAACACTGAAGCTTTCTTT.

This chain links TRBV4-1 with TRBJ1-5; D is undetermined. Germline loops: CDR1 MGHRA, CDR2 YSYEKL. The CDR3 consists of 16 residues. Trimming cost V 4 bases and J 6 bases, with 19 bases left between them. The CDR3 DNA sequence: TGCGCCAGCAGCCCGAATCGCCAGGCCCTATCTCAGCCCCAGCATTTT. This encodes CASSPNRQALSQPQHF.

This chain's CDR3 is CASRPNSNSYEQYF. The CDR3 DNA reads TGTGCCAGCAGGCCGAACAGTAACTCCTACGAGCAGTACTTC. The rearrangement uses TRBV7-9 and TRBJ2-7; D call uncertain. Germline CDR1 is SEHNR and CDR2 is FQNEAQ (reference sequence). V was cut by 6 bases and J by 0 bases, with 12 bases left in between. This CDR3 contains 14 residues.

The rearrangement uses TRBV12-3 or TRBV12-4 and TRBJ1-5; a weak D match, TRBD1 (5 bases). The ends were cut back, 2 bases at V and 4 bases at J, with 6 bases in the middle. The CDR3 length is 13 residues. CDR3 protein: CASSLKGNQPQHF. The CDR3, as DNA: TGTGCCAGCAGTTTAAAGGGGAATCAGCCCCAGCATTTT.

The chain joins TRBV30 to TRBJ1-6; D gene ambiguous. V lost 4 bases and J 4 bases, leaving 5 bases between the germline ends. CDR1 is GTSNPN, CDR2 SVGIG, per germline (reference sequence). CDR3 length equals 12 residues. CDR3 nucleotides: TGTGCCTGGAACAATTATAATTCACCCCTCCACTTT. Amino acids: CAWNNYNSPLHF.

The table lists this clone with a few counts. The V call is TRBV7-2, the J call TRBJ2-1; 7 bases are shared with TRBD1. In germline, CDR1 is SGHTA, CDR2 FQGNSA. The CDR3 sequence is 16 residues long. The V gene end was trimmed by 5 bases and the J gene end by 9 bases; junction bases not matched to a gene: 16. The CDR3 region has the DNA TGTGCCAGCAGCGTGTTTAAAACAGGGGCGGTCGGTGAGCAGTTCTTC. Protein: CASSVFKTGAVGEQFF.

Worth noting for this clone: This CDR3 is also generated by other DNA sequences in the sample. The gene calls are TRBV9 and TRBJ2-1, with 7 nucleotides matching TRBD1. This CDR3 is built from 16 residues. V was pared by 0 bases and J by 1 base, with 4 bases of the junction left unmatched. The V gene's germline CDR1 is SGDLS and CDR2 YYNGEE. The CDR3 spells CASSVEDRSSYNEQFF. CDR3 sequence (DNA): TGTGCCAGCAGCGTAGAGGACAGGTCGTCCTACAATGAGCAGTTCTTC.

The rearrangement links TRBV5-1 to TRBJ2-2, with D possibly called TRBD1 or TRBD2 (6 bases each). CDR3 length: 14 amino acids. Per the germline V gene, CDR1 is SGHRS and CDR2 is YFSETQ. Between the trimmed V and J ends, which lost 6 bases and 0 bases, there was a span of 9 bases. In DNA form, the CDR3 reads TGCGCCAGCAAGGAGGGGGCGAACACCGGGGAGCTGTTTTTT. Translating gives CASKEGANTGELFF. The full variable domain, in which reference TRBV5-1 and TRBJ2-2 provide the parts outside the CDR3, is KAGVTQTPRYLIKTRGQQVTLSCSPISGHRSVSWYQQTPGQGLQFLFEYFSETQRNKGNFPGRFSGRQFSNSRSEMNVSTLELGDSALYLCASKEGANTGELFFGEGSRLTVL.

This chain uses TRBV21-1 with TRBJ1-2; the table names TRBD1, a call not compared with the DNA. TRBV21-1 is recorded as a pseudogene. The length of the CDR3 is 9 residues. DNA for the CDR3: TGTGCCCTCCAGGGGGGCTACACCTTC. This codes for CALQGGYTF.

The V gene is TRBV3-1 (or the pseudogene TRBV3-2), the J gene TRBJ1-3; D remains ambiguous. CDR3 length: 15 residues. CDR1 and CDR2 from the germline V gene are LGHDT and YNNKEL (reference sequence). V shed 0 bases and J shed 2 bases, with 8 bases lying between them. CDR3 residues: CASSQDSGTGNTIYF. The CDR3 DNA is TGTGCCAGCAGCCAAGACTCGGGGACTGGAAACACCATATATTTT.

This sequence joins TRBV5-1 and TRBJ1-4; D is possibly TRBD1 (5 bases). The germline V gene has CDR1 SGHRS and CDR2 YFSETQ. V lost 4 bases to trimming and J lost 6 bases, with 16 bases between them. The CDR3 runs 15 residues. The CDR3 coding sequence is TGCGCCAGCAGCCTCCAAAGCCGGGGGGATGAAAAACTGTTTTTT. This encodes CASSLQSRGDEKLFF. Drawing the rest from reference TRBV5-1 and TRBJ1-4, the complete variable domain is KAGVTQTPRYLIKTRGQQVTLSCSPISGHRSVSWYQQTPGQGLQFLFEYFSETQRNKGNFPGRFSGRQFSNSRSEMNVSTLELGDSALYLCASSLQSRGDEKLFFGSGTQLSVL.

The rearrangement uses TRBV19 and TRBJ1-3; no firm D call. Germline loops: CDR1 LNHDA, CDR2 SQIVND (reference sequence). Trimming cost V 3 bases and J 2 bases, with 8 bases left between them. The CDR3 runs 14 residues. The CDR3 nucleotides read TGTGCCAGTAGTATCGTGGGAACTGGAAACACCATATATTTT. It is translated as CASSIVGTGNTIYF.

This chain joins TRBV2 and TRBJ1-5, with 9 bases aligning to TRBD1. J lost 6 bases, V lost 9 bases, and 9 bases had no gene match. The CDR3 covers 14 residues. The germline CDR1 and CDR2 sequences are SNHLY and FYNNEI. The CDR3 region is CASNGQGMSQPQHF. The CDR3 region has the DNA TGTGCCAGTAATGGACAGGGGATGAGTCAGCCCCAGCATTTT.

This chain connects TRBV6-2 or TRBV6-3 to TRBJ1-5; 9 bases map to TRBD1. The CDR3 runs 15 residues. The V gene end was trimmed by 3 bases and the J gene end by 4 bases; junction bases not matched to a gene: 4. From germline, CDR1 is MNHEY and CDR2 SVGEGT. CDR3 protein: CASSYHGQGNQPQHF. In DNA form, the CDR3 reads TGTGCCAGCAGTTATCATGGACAGGGGAATCAGCCCCAGCATTTT.

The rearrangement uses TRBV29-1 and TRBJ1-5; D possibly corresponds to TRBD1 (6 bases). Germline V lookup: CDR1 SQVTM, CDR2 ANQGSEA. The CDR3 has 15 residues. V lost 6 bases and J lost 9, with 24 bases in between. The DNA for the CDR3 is TGCAGCGTATCGGCGGGCAGTGAGGGGGGCATGCCCCAGCATTTT. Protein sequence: CSVSAGSEGGMPQHF.

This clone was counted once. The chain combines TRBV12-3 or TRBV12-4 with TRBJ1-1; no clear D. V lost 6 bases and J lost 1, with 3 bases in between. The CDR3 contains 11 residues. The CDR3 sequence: CASRTNTEAFF. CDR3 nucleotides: TGTGCCAGCAGGACGAACACTGAAGCTTTCTTT.

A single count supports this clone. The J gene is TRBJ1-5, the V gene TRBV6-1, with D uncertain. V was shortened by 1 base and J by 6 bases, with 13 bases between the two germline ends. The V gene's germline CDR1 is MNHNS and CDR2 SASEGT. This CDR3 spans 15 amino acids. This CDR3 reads CASSEEMGWAQPQHF. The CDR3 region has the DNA TGTGCCAGCAGTGAAGAAATGGGGTGGGCTCAGCCCCAGCATTTT.

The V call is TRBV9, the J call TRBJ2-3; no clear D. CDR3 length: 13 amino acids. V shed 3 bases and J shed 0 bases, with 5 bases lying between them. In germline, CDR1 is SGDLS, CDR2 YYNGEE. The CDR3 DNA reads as TGTGCCAGCAGCGAGGGTAGCACAGATACGCAGTATTTT. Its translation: CASSEGSTDTQYF.

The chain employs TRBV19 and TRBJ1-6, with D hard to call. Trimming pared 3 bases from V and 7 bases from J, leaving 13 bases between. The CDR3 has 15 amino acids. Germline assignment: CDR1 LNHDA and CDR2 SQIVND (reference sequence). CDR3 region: CASSIKGILNSPLHF. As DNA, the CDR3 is TGTGCCAGTAGTATCAAGGGAATATTGAATTCACCCCTCCACTTT. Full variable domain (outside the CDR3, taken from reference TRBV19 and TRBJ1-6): DGGITQSPKYLFRKEGQNVTLSCEQNLNHDAMYWYRQDPGQGLRLIYYSQIVNDFQKGDIAEGYSVSREKKESFPLTVTSAQKNPTAFYLCASSIKGILNSPLHFGNGTRLTVT.

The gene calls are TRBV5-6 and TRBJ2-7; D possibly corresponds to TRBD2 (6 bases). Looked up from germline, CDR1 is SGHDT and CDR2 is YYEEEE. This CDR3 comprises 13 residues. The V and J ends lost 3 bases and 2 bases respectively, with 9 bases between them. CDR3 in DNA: TGTGCCAGCAGCTCGACTAGGGCCTACGAGCAGTACTTC. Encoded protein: CASSSTRAYEQYF.

The CDR3 DNA follows: TGTGCCAGCAGCCTAGCACGGAATAGCAATCAGCCCCAGCATTTT. Translated, it gives CASSLARNSNQPQHF. The V call is TRBV5-6, the J call TRBJ1-5; D is undetermined. V was shortened by 4 bases and J by 0 bases, with 11 bases between the two germline ends. This CDR3 region has 15 residues. Germline V gene sequence: CDR1 SGHDT, CDR2 YYEEEE.

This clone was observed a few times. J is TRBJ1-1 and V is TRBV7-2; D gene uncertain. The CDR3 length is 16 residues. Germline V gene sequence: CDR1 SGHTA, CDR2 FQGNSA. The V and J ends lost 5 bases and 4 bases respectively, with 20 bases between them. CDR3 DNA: TGTGCCAGCAGCCCCGTAGGCGTTCTATCGGGCACTGAAGCTTTCTTT. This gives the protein CASSPVGVLSGTEAFF.

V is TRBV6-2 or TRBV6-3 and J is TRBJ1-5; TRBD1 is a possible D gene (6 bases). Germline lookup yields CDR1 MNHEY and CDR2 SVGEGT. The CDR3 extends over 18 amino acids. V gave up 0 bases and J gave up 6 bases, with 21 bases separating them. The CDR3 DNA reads TGTGCCAGCAGTTACTCGACGACAGGAGACTTTCGGGGTCAGCCCCAGCATTTT. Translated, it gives CASSYSTTGDFRGQPQHF.

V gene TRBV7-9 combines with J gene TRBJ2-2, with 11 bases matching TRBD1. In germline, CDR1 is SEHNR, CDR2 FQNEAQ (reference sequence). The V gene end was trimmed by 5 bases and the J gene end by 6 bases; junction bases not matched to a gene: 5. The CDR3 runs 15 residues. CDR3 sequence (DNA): TGTGCCAGCAGCCTCGGACAGGGGGCGTCCGGGGAGCTGTTTTTT. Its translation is CASSLGQGASGELFF.

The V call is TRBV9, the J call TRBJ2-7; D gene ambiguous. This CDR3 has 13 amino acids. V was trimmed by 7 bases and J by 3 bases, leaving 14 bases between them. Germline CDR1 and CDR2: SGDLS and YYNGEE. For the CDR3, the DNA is TGTGCCAGCGGTCGAGACACCCACTACGAGCAGTACTTC. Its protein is CASGRDTHYEQYF.